This T cell receptor (beta chain) is from a study of blood T cell repertoires in COVID-19 (TCRdb year 2020). Study-wide context: Samples covering the acute and convalescent phases of COVID-19 were provided by collaborators in the United States, Italy and Spain. The material from the prospective study consisted of cDNA or gDNA derived from T cells, B-cell-depleted T cells, or PBMCs. The dataset comprised deeply sampled blood TCRbeta repertoires from subjects exposed to, actively infected with, or recovered from COVID-19. The repertoires were released in a freely available public database intended as a resource for research on the immune response to SARS-CoV-2. The samples were drawn from two sources: the first 160 participants of the ongoing ImmuneRACE study, and 1,000 to 1,500 subjects contributed by 6 global collaborators. A de-identified subject ID, COVID-19 status, age in years and sex were almost always included in the sample metadata. Where available, HLA class I and class II types were taken from metadata supplied by the sample provider and were not determined by assay-based typing.

Points on this clone: Its antigen is unknown. Base qualities are not at hand, and no much larger clone is one base apart.

The CDR3 runs 14 residues from the cysteine to the phenylalanine. Of the read, only the CDR3 DNA is kept; its 42 bases are in frame from base 1. Looking up the germline V gene (reference sequence) yields CDR1 GTSNPN and CDR2 SVGIG. Here V drops 1 base and J drops 1 base, and the junction holds 0 bases not matched to any gene. One collaborating source in Seattle enrolled patients during active infection and followed them longitudinally through the course of disease. Whole blood was collected in K2EDTA tubes by collaborating institutions according to the institutions' own protocols. For TCRbeta analysis, collaborators shipped samples in one of three forms: frozen whole blood, isolated PBMCs, or DNA extracted from either of those sample types. TCRbeta CDR3 regions were amplified from genomic DNA by means of the immunoSEQ Assay, a bias-controlled multiplex PCR. The original pipeline was this. The number of nucleated cells in each sample was estimated from the amplification of reference gene primers within the assay. Sequence reads were collapsed and filtered to measure the absolute abundance of every unique TCRbeta CDR3 rearrangement. For each sample, productive Simpson clonality was calculated by taking the square root of Simpson's diversity index across productive rearrangements. Sourced from immuneACCESS, this table was stored by TCRdb with only in-frame sequences that have V and J called. A share of the clones is absent; for the studies checked, an unresolved V gene accounts for under half, and the remainder has no known explanation. V and J calls and clone size come straight from that table; D and trimming were deduced from the DNA. Here the sample has about 76,000 clones; approximately 84% occur a single time. The biggest ten clones account for roughly 9.7% of the sample.

Summary of the overall study and its limitations: The quantity of clinical and demographic metadata differed by source and by participant and was supplied without curation.

Sequencing was carried out using peripheral blood. This TCR was recovered from a man aged 60 to 75 with COVID-19, enrolled during active disease. Rearrangement joined TRBV30 to TRBJ1-4; 7 junctional bases match TRBD1. The CDR3 protein is CAWSGDRTNEKLFF. The sequenced DNA: TGTGCCTGGAGTGGGGACAGAACTAATGAAAAACTGTTTTTT.